The next 11 T cell receptor beta chains were all read from a single sample in a study of long-term antiretroviral therapy in people with HIV. With survey level as its setting, the immunoSEQ assay was v3.0. The table came from immunoSEQ multiplex PCR; TCRdb's copy has only in-frame clones and leaves some out. The table includes about 20,000 clones, approximately 88% detected once. The source was unsorted PBMCs, collected 1.2 years after starting antiretroviral therapy. The receptors come from a woman in her 40s with HIV.

The chain uses TRBV19 and TRBJ2-3, with TRBD2 matching 7 bases. From germline, CDR1 is LNHDA and CDR2 SQIVND (reference sequence). Trimming removed 7 bases from V and 2 bases from J; junction bases left unmatched: 9. CDR3 length: 15 residues. The chain's CDR3 is CASKRLADSTDTQYF. CDR3 coding DNA: TGTGCCAGTAAGCGGCTAGCGGACTCCACAGATACGCAGTATTTT. The full variable domain, its missing parts supplied by reference TRBV19 and TRBJ2-3, is DGGITQSPKYLFRKEGQNVTLSCEQNLNHDAMYWYRQDPGQGLRLIYYSQIVNDFQKGDIAEGYSVSREKKESFPLTVTSAQKNPTAFYLCASKRLADSTDTQYFGPGTRLTVL.

The chain recombines TRBV6-6 with TRBJ2-7; 9 nucleotides align to TRBD2. Germline values: CDR1 MNHNY, CDR2 SVGAGI (reference sequence). This CDR3 contains 15 residues. Trimming cost V 5 bases and J 5 bases; bases outside gene matches: 10. The CDR3 DNA is TGTGCCAGCAGTCCTTGGCTAGCGGGGTCTGACGAGCAGTACTTC. It is translated as CASSPWLAGSDEQYF.

This chain connects TRBV6-1 to TRBJ2-7; TRBD1 matches 8 bases. The V and J ends lost 6 bases and 7 bases, in that order; junction bases with no gene match: 14. Germline loops: CDR1 MNHNS, CDR2 SASEGT. The CDR3 spans 15 residues. The CDR3 loop is CASSKWVQGVGEQYF. The CDR3 coding sequence is TGTGCCAGCAGCAAATGGGTACAGGGGGTGGGAGAGCAGTACTTC.

The chain couples TRBV7-3 to TRBJ2-1; 7 positions match TRBD2. CDR3 length: 13 residues. V lost 2 bases to trimming and J lost 5 bases; unmatched junction nucleotides: 0. Germline V CDR1 and CDR2: SGHTA, FQGTGA. CDR3 protein: CASSLGTNNEQFF. The DNA of the CDR3 is TGTGCCAGCAGCTTAGGGACTAACAATGAGCAGTTCTTC.

This clone was seen only once. The chain couples TRBV2 to TRBJ2-2; tentatively, D is TRBD1 or TRBD2 (6 bases each). V was clipped by 1 base and J by 3 bases, with 9 bases between them. CDR3 length: 15 residues. The germline gives CDR1 SNHLY, CDR2 FYNNEI. CDR3 nucleotide sequence: TGTGCCAGCAGTGAAGGGGGGGCGGACACCGGGGAGCTGTTTTTT. Amino acid sequence: CASSEGGADTGELFF.

The rearrangement uses TRBV4-3 and TRBJ2-1, with D uncertain. Germline V lookup: CDR1 LGHNA, CDR2 YSLEER. V lost 0 bases, J lost 4 bases, and 16 bases lay in between. The CDR3 is 17 residues long. The CDR3 region is CASSQDLSPREYNEQFF. The CDR3 DNA reads as TGCGCCAGCAGCCAAGATCTATCCCCCCGCGAGTACAATGAGCAGTTCTTC.

J is TRBJ2-1 and V is TRBV7-9; 8 bases line up with TRBD2. This CDR3 spans 14 amino acids. Unmatched junction bases numbered 8, after V lost 4 bases and J lost 9 bases. The V gene's germline CDR1 is SEHNR and CDR2 FQNEAQ (reference sequence). In nucleotides, the CDR3 is TGTGCCAGCAGCTCCGAGGGGACTAGTATTGAGCAGTTCTTC. Translation gives CASSSEGTSIEQFF.

The chain combines TRBV5-1 with TRBJ2-5; 10 positions match TRBD2. Per germline, CDR1 SGHRS and CDR2 YFSETQ. This CDR3 has 15 residues. V lost 4 bases and J lost 7; bases outside the gene matches: 10. The CDR3 nucleotides are TGCGCCAGCAGCGCCGCTAGCGGGAGCAAGGGGACCCAGTACTTC. Amino acids: CASSAASGSKGTQYF. The variable domain in full, with the rest retrieved from reference TRBV5-1 and TRBJ2-5, is KAGVTQTPRYLIKTRGQQVTLSCSPISGHRSVSWYQQTPGQGLQFLFEYFSETQRNKGNFPGRFSGRQFSNSRSEMNVSTLELGDSALYLCASSAASGSKGTQYFGPGTRLLVL.

This rearrangement joins TRBV4-1 to TRBJ2-2; weak D call: TRBD2 (5 bases). Germline V gene data show CDR1 as MGHRA and CDR2 as YSYEKL. This CDR3 has 18 residues. Trimming took 4 bases from V and 1 from J, leaving 19 bases between them. This CDR3 reads CASSLAIMGVMNTGELFF. The DNA of the CDR3 is TGCGCCAGCAGCCTCGCCATTATGGGAGTTATGAACACCGGGGAGCTGTTTTTT.

The genes are TRBV11-3 and TRBJ2-7, with TRBD2 as a possible D gene (6 bases). This CDR3 is built from 17 residues. CDR1 is SGHNT and CDR2 is YENEEA in the germline V gene. V was shortened by 0 bases and J by 0 bases, with 15 bases between the two germline ends. CDR3 protein: CASSLERGLANSYEQYF. In nucleotides, the CDR3 is TGTGCCAGCAGCTTAGAAAGAGGGCTAGCGAACTCCTACGAGCAGTACTTC.

The chain is built from TRBV5-6 and TRBJ2-2; D gene ambiguous. Germline V gives CDR1 SGHDT, CDR2 YYEEEE. The CDR3 has 14 residues. V was shortened by 0 bases and J by 6 bases, with 9 bases between the two germline ends. CDR3 in DNA: TGTGCCAGCAGCTTGGGCAGGCGGTCCGGGGAGCTGTTTTTT. Protein sequence: CASSLGRRSGELFF.